This T cell receptor beta chain stems from a study of vaccination and CD4 T cells after COVID-19. On the study more broadly: The authors exposed cells to overlapping spike peptides derived from SARS-CoV-2, HCoV-NL63, HCoV-OC43 and HCoV-229E.

The treatment is: approximately nine-day PBMC culture with coronavirus spike peptide pools or control peptides (ViraFEST assay). The Oncomine TCR Beta short-read assay sequenced DNA from cultured CD4+ T cells. CD4+ T cells were cultured, and genomic DNA was extracted from them. TCRdb reprocessed the PCR reads via MiXCR and lists one record per CDR3 protein. There are some 12,000 distinct CDR3 sequences in the sample; roughly 57% occur only once, and roughly 9.4% lies in the top ten. CDR3 length: 17 residues. V dropped 0 bases and J dropped 0; count of bases not matched to a gene: 4. Germline CDR1 is LNHNV and CDR2 is YYDKDF (reference sequence). Remarks on this clonotype: Its antigen is unknown.

This sequence originates from a human donor who had recovered from COVID-19. This chain links TRBV15 with TRBJ2-3; TRBD2 agrees at 9 bases. The sequenced sample was CD4+ T cells from blood, cultured in vitro, obtained before SARS-CoV-2 vaccination. CDR3 in DNA: TGTGCCACCAGCAGAGAGGGGACTAGCTCGAGCACAGATACGCAGTATTTT. Amino acid sequence: CATSREGTSSSTDTQYF.